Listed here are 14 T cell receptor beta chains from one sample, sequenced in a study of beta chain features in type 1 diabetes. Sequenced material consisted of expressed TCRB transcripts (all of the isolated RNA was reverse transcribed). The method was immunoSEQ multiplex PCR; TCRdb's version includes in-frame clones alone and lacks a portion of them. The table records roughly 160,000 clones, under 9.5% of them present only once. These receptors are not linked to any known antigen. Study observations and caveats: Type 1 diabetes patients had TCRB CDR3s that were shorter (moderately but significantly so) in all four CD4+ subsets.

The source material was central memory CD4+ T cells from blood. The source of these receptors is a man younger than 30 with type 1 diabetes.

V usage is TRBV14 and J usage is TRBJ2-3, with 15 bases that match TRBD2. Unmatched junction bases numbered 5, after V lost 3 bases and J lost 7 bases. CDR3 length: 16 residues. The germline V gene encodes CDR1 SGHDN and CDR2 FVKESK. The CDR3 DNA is TGTGCCAGCAGCCAGGCCGGGACTAGCGGGGGGCATACGCAGTATTTT. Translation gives CASSQAGTSGGHTQYF.

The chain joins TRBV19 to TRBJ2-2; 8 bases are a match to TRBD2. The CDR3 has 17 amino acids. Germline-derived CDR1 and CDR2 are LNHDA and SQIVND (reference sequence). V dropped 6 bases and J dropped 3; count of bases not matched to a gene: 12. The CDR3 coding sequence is TGTGCCAGTAGAACGACTAGCGACAGAAGGGACACCGGGGAGCTGTTTTTT. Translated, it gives CASRTTSDRRDTGELFF.

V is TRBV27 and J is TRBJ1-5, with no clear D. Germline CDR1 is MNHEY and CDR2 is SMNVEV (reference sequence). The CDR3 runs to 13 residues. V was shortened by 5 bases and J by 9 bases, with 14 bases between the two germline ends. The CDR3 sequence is CASSTTIGWPQHF. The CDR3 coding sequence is TGTGCCAGCAGTACTACCATAGGCTGGCCCCAGCATTTT.

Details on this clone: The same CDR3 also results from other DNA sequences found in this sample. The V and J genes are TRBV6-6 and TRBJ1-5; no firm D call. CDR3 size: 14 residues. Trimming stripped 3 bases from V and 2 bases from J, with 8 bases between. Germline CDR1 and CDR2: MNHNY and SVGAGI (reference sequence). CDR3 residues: CASSYSTGNQPQHF. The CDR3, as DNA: TGTGCCAGCAGTTATTCTACGGGCAATCAGCCCCAGCATTTT.

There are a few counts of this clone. For the CDR3, the DNA is TGCGCCAGCAGCTTGTTTCAGGGGGACCACAATGAGCAGTTCTTC. This gives the protein CASSLFQGDHNEQFF. This sequence joins TRBV5-1 and TRBJ2-1, with 7 positions matching TRBD1. The CDR3 sequence is 15 residues long. Looked up from germline, CDR1 is SGHRS and CDR2 is YFSETQ. V was clipped by 1 base and J by 5 bases; unmatched bases: 6.

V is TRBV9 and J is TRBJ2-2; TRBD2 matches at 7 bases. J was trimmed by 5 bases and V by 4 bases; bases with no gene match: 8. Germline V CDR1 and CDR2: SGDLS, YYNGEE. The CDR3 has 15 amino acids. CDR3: CASSKSSGATGELFF. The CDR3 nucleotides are TGTGCCAGCAGCAAATCTAGCGGCGCTACCGGGGAGCTGTTTTTT. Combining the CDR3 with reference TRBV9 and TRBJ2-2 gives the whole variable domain DSGVTQTPKHLITATGQRVTLRCSPRSGDLSVYWYQQSLDQGLQFLIQYYNGEERAKGNILERFSAQQFPDLHSELNLSSLELGDSALYFCASSKSSGATGELFFGEGSRLTVL.

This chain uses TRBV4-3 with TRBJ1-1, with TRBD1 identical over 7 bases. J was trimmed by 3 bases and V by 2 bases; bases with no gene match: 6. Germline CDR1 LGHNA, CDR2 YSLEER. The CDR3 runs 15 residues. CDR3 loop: CASSQQTGWDTEAFF. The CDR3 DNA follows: TGCGCCAGCAGCCAACAGACAGGGTGGGACACTGAAGCTTTCTTT.

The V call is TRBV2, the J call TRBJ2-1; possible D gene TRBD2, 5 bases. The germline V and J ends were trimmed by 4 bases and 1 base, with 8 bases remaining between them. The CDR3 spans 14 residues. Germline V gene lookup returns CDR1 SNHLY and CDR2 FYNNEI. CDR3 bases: TGTGCCAGCAGTGGGGGAGAGTCCTACAATGAGCAGTTCTTC. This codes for CASSGGESYNEQFF.

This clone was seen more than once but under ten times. CDR3 sequence reads: CASSPGTGPAGELFF. The CDR3 bases are TGTGCCAGCTCACCCGGGACTGGGCCTGCAGGGGAGCTGTTTTTT. This chain links TRBV18 with TRBJ2-2; possible D gene TRBD2, 6 bases. The CDR3 spans 15 residues. CDR1 is KGHSH, CDR2 LQKENI, per germline. Trimming took 3 bases from V and 8 from J, leaving 16 bases between them.

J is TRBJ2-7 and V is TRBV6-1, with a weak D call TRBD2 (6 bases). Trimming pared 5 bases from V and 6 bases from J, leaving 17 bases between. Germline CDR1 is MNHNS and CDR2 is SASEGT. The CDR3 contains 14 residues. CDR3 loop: CASSTTIGRGEQYF. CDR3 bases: TGTGCCAGCAGTACGACTATTGGGCGGGGCGAGCAGTACTTC.

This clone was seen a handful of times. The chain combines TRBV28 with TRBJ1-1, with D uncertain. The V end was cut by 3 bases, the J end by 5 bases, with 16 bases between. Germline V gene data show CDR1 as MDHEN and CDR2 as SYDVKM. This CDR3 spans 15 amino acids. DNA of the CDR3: TGTGCCAGCAGTTTTGGCGATCGGGAGAGGACTGAAGCTTTCTTT. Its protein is CASSFGDRERTEAFF.

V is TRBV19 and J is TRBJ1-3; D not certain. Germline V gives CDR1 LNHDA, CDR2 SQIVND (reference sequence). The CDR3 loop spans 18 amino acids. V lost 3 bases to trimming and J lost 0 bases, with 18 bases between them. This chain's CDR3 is CASSIFSTIINSGNTIYF. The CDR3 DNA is TGTGCCAGTAGTATTTTCTCGACTATTATCAACTCTGGAAACACCATATATTTT.

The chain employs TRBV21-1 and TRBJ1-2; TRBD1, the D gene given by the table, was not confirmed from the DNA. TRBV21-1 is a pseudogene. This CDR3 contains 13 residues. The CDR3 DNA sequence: TGTGCCAGCAGGACAGGGAAGTGCTACGGCTACACCTTC. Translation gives CASRTGKCYGYTF.

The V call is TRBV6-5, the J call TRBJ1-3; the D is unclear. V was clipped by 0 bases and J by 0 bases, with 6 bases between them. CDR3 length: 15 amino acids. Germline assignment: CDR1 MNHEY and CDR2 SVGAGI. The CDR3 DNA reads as TGTGCCAGCAGTTACTCTCCAGACTCTGGAAACACCATATATTTT. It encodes CASSYSPDSGNTIYF.